This T cell receptor (beta chain) was documented in a study of OX40 agonist ivuxolimab in advanced cancers. About the study: Every patient in dose escalation had hepatocellular carcinoma, melanoma, renal cell or head and neck cancer. Prior therapy, whether anti-PD-1, anti-PD-L1 or anti-CTLA-4, was allowed, and about 39% had some. Study-level results: Expanded clones were, on average, more numerous among CD8+ T cells than CD4+.

This clone occurred a few times. Its antigen is still unknown. Produced via immunoSEQ multiplex PCR; TCRdb's table is partial and in-frame only. The data contain about 78,000 clones, around 94% of them seen just once; the ten biggest clones take up around 2.8%. Patients were ineligible given autoimmune disease history or systemic immunosuppression. V was pared by 3 bases and J by 5 bases, with 10 bases between. The germline gives CDR1 SNHLY, CDR2 FYNNEI. This CDR3 has 13 amino acids. The chain carries TRBV2 and TRBJ1-1; D not resolved. The receptor was derived from an adult with an advanced solid tumor such as melanoma, head and neck, liver or kidney cancer. The sample was CD4+ or CD8+ T cells sorted from blood, taken in a trial of the OX40 agonist ivuxolimab. CDR3 nucleotides: TGTGCCAGCAGTGATGAGGGCGGAACTGAAGCTTTCTTT. It encodes CASSDEGGTEAFF.